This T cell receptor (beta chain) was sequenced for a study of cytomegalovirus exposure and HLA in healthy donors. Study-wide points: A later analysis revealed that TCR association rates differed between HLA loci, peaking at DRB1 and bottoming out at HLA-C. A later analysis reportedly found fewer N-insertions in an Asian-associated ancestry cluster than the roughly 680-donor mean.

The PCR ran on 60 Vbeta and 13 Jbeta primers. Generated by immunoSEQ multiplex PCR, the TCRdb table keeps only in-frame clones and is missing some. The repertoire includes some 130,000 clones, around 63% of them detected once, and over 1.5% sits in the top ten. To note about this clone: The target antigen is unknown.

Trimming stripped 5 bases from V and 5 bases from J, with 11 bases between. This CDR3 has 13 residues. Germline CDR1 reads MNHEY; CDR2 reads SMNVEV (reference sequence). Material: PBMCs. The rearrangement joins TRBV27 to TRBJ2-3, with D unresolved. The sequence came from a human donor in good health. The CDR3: CASSLRQLDTQYF. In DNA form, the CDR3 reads TGTGCCAGCAGTCTCCGACAACTAGATACGCAGTATTTT.